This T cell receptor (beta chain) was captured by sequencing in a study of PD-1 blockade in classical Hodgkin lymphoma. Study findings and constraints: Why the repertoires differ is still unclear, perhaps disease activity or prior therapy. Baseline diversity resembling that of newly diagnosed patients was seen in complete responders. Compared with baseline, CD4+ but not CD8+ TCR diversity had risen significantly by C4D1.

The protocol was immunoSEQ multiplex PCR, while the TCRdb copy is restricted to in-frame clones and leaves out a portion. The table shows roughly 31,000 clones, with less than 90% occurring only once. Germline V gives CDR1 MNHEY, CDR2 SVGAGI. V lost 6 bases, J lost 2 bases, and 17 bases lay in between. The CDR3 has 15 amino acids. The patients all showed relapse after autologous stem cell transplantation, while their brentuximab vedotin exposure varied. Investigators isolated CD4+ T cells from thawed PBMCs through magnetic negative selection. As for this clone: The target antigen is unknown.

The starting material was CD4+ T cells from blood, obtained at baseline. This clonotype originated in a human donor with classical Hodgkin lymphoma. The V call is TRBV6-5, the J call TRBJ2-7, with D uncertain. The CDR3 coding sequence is TGTGCCAGCAGCTATTACTCCGACAAGACCTACGAGCAGTACTTC. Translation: CASSYYSDKTYEQYF.